This T cell receptor beta chain is drawn from a study of blood T cell repertoires in COVID-19. Germline V gene data show CDR1 as MNHNS and CDR2 as SASEGT. This CDR3 has 13 residues. Trimming removed 0 bases at V and 7 bases at J, with 9 bases between. In the authors' methods: Estimated nucleated cell counts came from reference gene primer amplification. Clones were read by immunoSEQ multiplex PCR, and TCRdb kept only the in-frame ones, dropping some. Clonal size and the V and J genes are those of that table, whereas D and trimming came from the DNA. The data show 75,000 to 95,000 clones, about 80% seen once. This clone has only one observation.

This chain connects TRBV6-1 to TRBJ1-1; D unclear. This TCR was sampled from a man between 60 and 75 years old with acute or convalescent COVID-19. The specimen was peripheral blood. The CDR3 DNA reads as TGTGCCAGCAGTGAAGCACCCAAACTTGAAGCTTTCTTT. Translated: CASSEAPKLEAFF.